One sample yielded the 10 T cell receptor beta chains listed below, sequenced in a study of blood T cell repertoires in COVID-19. TCRdb keeps only in-frame clones here, not all; method: immunoSEQ multiplex PCR. This table holds around 140,000 clones, 80% to 90% found once. Sequencing was carried out using peripheral blood. These receptor sequences come from a human donor with acute or convalescent COVID-19. The donor label of this sample is uncertain.

V usage is TRBV7-3 and J usage is TRBJ2-3; D unclear. The V gene's germline CDR1 is SGHTA and CDR2 FQGTGA. CDR3 length: 13 amino acids. V was clipped by 2 bases and J by 4 bases, with 7 bases between them. The CDR3 DNA reads TGTGCCAGCAGCTTATCAGTCTCAGATACGCAGTATTTT. It codes for CASSLSVSDTQYF.

The chain recombines TRBV2 with TRBJ1-2; 9 bases match TRBD1. This CDR3 spans 18 amino acids. The ends lost 6 bases at V and 7 bases at J; junction bases unmatched: 21. The germline gives CDR1 SNHLY, CDR2 FYNNEI. The chain's CDR3 is CASSKTKTGGTVMGGYTF. In DNA, the CDR3 is TGTGCCAGCAGCAAAACTAAGACAGGGGGTACAGTTATGGGTGGCTACACCTTC.

This chain uses TRBV2 with TRBJ1-5; D not resolved. Germline V CDR1 and CDR2: SNHLY, FYNNEI. This CDR3 region has 13 residues. V lost 7 bases to trimming and J lost 6 bases, with 13 bases between them. The CDR3 spells CASIDMEGQPQHF. The CDR3 region has the DNA TGTGCCAGCATAGACATGGAAGGTCAGCCCCAGCATTTT. Based on the CDR3 plus reference TRBV2 and TRBJ1-5, the full variable domain is EPEVTQTPSHQVTQMGQEVILRCVPISNHLYFYWYRQILGQKVEFLVSFYNNEISEKSEIFDDQFSVERPDGSNFTLKIRSTKLEDSAMYFCASIDMEGQPQHFGDGTRLSIL.

The rearrangement links TRBV7-9 to TRBJ1-4, with 7 bases lining up with TRBD1. CDR1 is SEHNR and CDR2 is FQNEAQ in the germline V gene (reference sequence). After removal of 2 bases from V and 8 bases from J, the junction contained 11 bases not matched to a gene. The CDR3 sequence is 16 residues long. The CDR3 loop reads CASSLYGSQTGEKLFF. In DNA form, the CDR3 reads TGTGCCAGCAGCTTATACGGGTCTCAGACAGGGGAAAAACTGTTTTTT. Complete variable domain (other parts from reference TRBV7-9 and TRBJ1-4): DTGVSQNPRHKITKRGQNVTFRCDPISEHNRLYWYRQTLGQGPEFLTYFQNEAQLEKSRLLSDRFSAERPKGSFSTLEIQRTEQGDSAMYLCASSLYGSQTGEKLFFGSGTQLSVL.

The chain is built from TRBV10-3 and TRBJ2-7; TRBD1 is a possible D gene (5 bases). V dropped 10 bases and J dropped 1 base, with 8 bases sitting between them. Germline V CDR1 and CDR2: ENHRY, SYGVKD. CDR3 length equals 11 residues. The CDR3 coding sequence is TGTGCCACCAGACAGTCCTACGAGCAGTACGTC. It translates to CATRQSYEQYV.

The chain combines TRBV7-8 with TRBJ1-3; TRBD1 agrees at 7 bases. Germline CDR1 SGHVS, CDR2 FQNEAQ. This CDR3 has 15 amino acids. The V gene end was trimmed by 5 bases and the J gene end by 1 base; junction bases not matched to a gene: 5. The CDR3 DNA is TGTGCCAGCAGCCAGAGGGGGCAATCTGGAAACACCATATATTTT. Its translation is CASSQRGQSGNTIYF.

The J gene is TRBJ1-1, the V gene TRBV7-2; no reliable D call. CDR3 length: 13 amino acids. The germline V gene encodes CDR1 SGHTA and CDR2 FQGNSA. V was trimmed by 1 base and J by 1 base, leaving 4 bases between them. CDR3 amino acids: CASSLVRNTEAFF. DNA for the CDR3: TGTGCCAGCAGCTTAGTCAGGAACACTGAAGCTTTCTTT.

The V and J genes are TRBV5-1 and TRBJ2-1, with 7 bases that match TRBD2. The CDR3 has 15 residues. CDR1 and CDR2 (germline): SGHRS, YFSETQ. V was clipped by 4 bases and J by 5 bases; unmatched bases: 9. The CDR3 DNA is TGCGCCAGCAGCCCCTTTTCGGGAGGACACAATGAGCAGTTCTTC. Protein: CASSPFSGGHNEQFF.

The gene calls are TRBV2 and TRBJ2-5; 9 bases are shared with TRBD1. Germline assignment: CDR1 SNHLY and CDR2 FYNNEI. This CDR3 region has 15 residues. V lost 8 bases, J lost 3 bases, and 10 bases stayed unmatched. CDR3 nucleotide sequence: TGTGCCAGCCTCACCCCGGGACAGGGTAAAGAGACCCAGTACTTC. Protein sequence: CASLTPGQGKETQYF.

The chain carries TRBV30 and TRBJ1-2; D is possibly TRBD1 (5 bases). V was pared by 1 base and J by 4 bases, with 10 bases between. Germline V gene sequence: CDR1 GTSNPN, CDR2 SVGIG (reference sequence). The CDR3 spans 13 residues. Here the CDR3 DNA reads TGTGCCTGGAGTGCGGGACTCCTCTATGGCTACACCTTC. Amino acid sequence: CAWSAGLLYGYTF. The entire variable domain, with the rest obtained from reference TRBV30 and TRBJ1-2, is as follows: SQTIHQWPATLVQPVGSPLSLECTVEGTSNPNLYWYRQAAGRGLQLLFYSVGIGQISSEVPQNLSASRPQDRQFILSSKKLLLSDSGFYLCAWSAGLLYGYTFGSGTRLTVV.